Below are 21 T cell receptor beta chains sequenced from a single sample in a study of beta chain features in type 1 diabetes. Study findings and constraints: Shorter TCRB CDR3s, moderately but significantly so, were found in Type 1 diabetes patients in all four CD4+ subsets.

These receptors have no known antigen. TCRB transcripts that were expressed got sequenced, as all of the isolated RNA had been reverse transcribed. Generated by immunoSEQ multiplex PCR, the TCRdb table keeps only in-frame clones and is missing some. This sample has tens of thousands of clones, with around 69% found just once. Source material: Tregs from blood. The receptors here all came from a man between 18 and 29 years old with type 1 diabetes.

There are a few counts of this clone. The chain carries TRBV18 and TRBJ2-7; D may be TRBD2 (6 bases). This CDR3 comprises 11 residues. Per the germline V gene, CDR1 is KGHSH and CDR2 is LQKENI. V was pared by 4 bases and J by 6 bases, with 7 bases between. Here the CDR3 DNA reads TGTGCCAGCTCACGGGGAGGCGAGCAGTACTTC. Its translation is CASSRGGEQYF.

The gene calls are TRBV5-1 and TRBJ2-2; D is unresolved. Germline CDR1 and CDR2: SGHRS and YFSETQ. There are 12 residues in the CDR3. The V end lost 0 bases, the J end lost 7 bases, and 4 bases lay between the germline ends. The CDR3 is CASSLARGELFF. The CDR3 DNA reads as TGCGCCAGCAGCTTGGCTCGCGGGGAGCTGTTTTTT.

V and J are TRBV2 and TRBJ2-4; D may be TRBD2 (5 bases). The CDR3 totals 15 residues. Germline V gives CDR1 SNHLY, CDR2 FYNNEI. Trimming cost V 4 bases and J 1 base, with 11 bases left between them. CDR3 residues: CASSASGGAKNIQYF. The CDR3 DNA is TGTGCCAGCAGTGCGTCGGGCGGGGCCAAAAACATTCAGTACTTC.

This clone was counted between two and nine times. This rearrangement joins TRBV28 to TRBJ2-5; no firm D call. Germline CDR1 is MDHEN and CDR2 is SYDVKM. CDR3 size: 12 residues. V shed 1 base and J shed 3 bases, with 3 bases lying between them. CDR3 amino acids: CASSLYKETQYF. The CDR3 DNA reads as TGTGCCAGCAGTTTATATAAAGAGACCCAGTACTTC.

J is TRBJ2-5 and V is TRBV5-1; possible D gene TRBD2, 6 bases. V lost 2 bases, J lost 2 bases, and 13 bases lay in between. This CDR3 contains 15 residues. Per germline, CDR1 SGHRS and CDR2 YFSETQ. CDR3 DNA sequence: TGCGCCAGCAGCTTTTACTCGGCGGGGCAAGAGACCCAGTACTTC. Its translation is CASSFYSAGQETQYF.

V gene TRBV7-2 combines with J gene TRBJ2-7; 16 positions agree with TRBD2. J was trimmed by 9 bases and V by 2 bases; bases with no gene match: 7. The length of the CDR3 is 16 residues. Germline values: CDR1 SGHTA, CDR2 FQGNSA. The CDR3 DNA follows: TGTGCCAGCAGCTTACAAGGGACTAGCGGGGGGGCTTGGCAGTACTTC. It yields the protein CASSLQGTSGGAWQYF.

V is TRBV5-1 and J is TRBJ2-5, with 7 bases lining up with TRBD1. Germline V CDR1 and CDR2: SGHRS, YFSETQ. The V gene end was trimmed by 3 bases and the J gene end by 4 bases; junction bases not matched to a gene: 9. This CDR3 comprises 15 residues. The CDR3 loop is CASSSAGTVGETQYF. CDR3 nucleotide sequence: TGCGCCAGCAGCTCAGCTGGGACAGTGGGAGAGACCCAGTACTTC.

This clone was seen only once. The genes are TRBV27 and TRBJ2-7; D unclear. This CDR3 is 14 amino acids long. Germline loops: CDR1 MNHEY, CDR2 SMNVEV (reference sequence). The V end was cut by 2 bases, the J end by 3 bases, with 11 bases between. In DNA form, the CDR3 reads TGTGCCAGCAGTTTACGCGACACTCGCTACGAGCAGTACTTC. Its protein product is CASSLRDTRYEQYF.

V gene TRBV7-2 combines with J gene TRBJ2-5; 9 bases match TRBD2. The J call is uncertain, as TRBJ2-7 better fits the DNA end. CDR1 is SGHTA, CDR2 FQGNSA, per germline. The CDR3 is 13 residues long. DNA of the CDR3: TGTGCCAGCAGCTCAGATAGCGGGGGCGAGCAGTACTTC. As protein: CASSSDSGGEQYF.

This clone was observed once. The CDR3: CASSYAPQTGLNEQYF. The CDR3 DNA is TGTGCCAGCAGTTACGCTCCACAGACAGGGCTCAACGAGCAGTACTTC. The V call is TRBV6-6, the J call TRBJ2-7, with 7 bases fitting TRBD1. Germline CDR1 MNHNY, CDR2 SVGAGI (reference sequence). The CDR3 is 16 residues long. J was trimmed by 5 bases and V by 2 bases; bases with no gene match: 12.

The chain recombines TRBV5-1 with TRBJ2-3; the D gene is possibly TRBD1 (5 bases). The CDR3 is made up of 18 amino acids. Trimming cost V 3 bases and J 1 base, with 21 bases left between them. In germline, CDR1 is SGHRS, CDR2 YFSETQ. CDR3 sequence: CASSYDRSGFARTDTQYF. Written as DNA, the CDR3 is TGCGCCAGCAGCTACGATCGCTCAGGGTTTGCCCGCACAGATACGCAGTATTTT.

J is TRBJ2-3 and V is TRBV7-9; the match to TRBD2 covers 8 bases. With V trimmed by 5 bases and J by 6 bases, 7 bases remained unmatched. Germline CDR1 and CDR2: SEHNR and FQNEAQ (reference sequence). This CDR3 has 14 residues. The CDR3 DNA reads as TGTGCCAGCAGCCCGGGACTAGGGATGGATACGCAGTATTTT. Amino acids: CASSPGLGMDTQYF.

This clone was picked up one time. The V gene is TRBV28, the J gene TRBJ1-2; no clear D gene. Germline-derived CDR1 and CDR2 are MDHEN and SYDVKM. The germline V and J ends were trimmed by 3 bases and 2 bases, with 7 bases remaining between them. This CDR3 has 13 amino acids. CDR3: CASSLEANYGYTF. In DNA form, the CDR3 reads TGTGCCAGCAGTTTGGAGGCAAACTATGGCTACACCTTC.

In DNA, the CDR3 is TGTGCCAGCAGCTTTCTCGGGAGGTCCTACAATGAGCAGTTCTTC. Protein: CASSFLGRSYNEQFF. The chain links TRBV5-5 to TRBJ2-1; TRBD2 matches at 7 bases. This CDR3 spans 15 amino acids. CDR1 is SGHKS, CDR2 YYEKEE, per germline (reference sequence). V lost 2 bases, J lost 1 base, and 3 bases stayed unmatched.

The V gene is TRBV6-5, the J gene TRBJ2-7; 7 positions agree with TRBD2. The germline CDR1 and CDR2 sequences are MNHEY and SVGAGI. The CDR3 is made up of 13 amino acids. The trim removed 5 bases at V and 2 bases at J, leaving 3 bases unmatched. The DNA of the CDR3 is TGTGCCAGCAGTCACCGGGGGGCCTACGAGCAGTACTTC. Amino acids: CASSHRGAYEQYF.

This clone was detected a few times. This chain links TRBV5-1 with TRBJ2-3; TRBD2 might be the D (5 bases). The CDR3 loop spans 14 amino acids. CDR1 SGHRS and CDR2 YFSETQ come from the germline V gene. The germline V and J ends were trimmed by 5 bases and 2 bases, with 12 bases remaining between them. CDR3 in DNA: TGCGCCAGCAGAATAAGCGGAGCCACAGATACGCAGTATTTT. Protein: CASRISGATDTQYF.

The chain employs TRBV30 and TRBJ2-5; D is perhaps TRBD2 (5 bases). CDR3 length: 13 amino acids. The V and J ends lost 5 bases and 5 bases respectively, with 15 bases between them. The germline gives CDR1 GTSNPN, CDR2 SVGIG (reference sequence). CDR3 in amino acids: CAWHVGGSETQYF. The CDR3 DNA reads TGTGCCTGGCATGTCGGCGGGTCCGAGACCCAGTACTTC.

The V and J genes are TRBV19 and TRBJ2-5; TRBD1 agrees at 11 bases. The J call could be wrong; TRBJ2-7 is a better fit for the DNA end. This CDR3 spans 17 amino acids. From germline, CDR1 is LNHDA and CDR2 SQIVND (reference sequence). Here the CDR3 reads CASSERRGTGGSYEQYF. The DNA of the CDR3 is TGTGCCAGTAGTGAACGACGCGGGACAGGGGGTAGCTACGAGCAGTACTTC.

This clone was counted only a few times. The genes are TRBV5-1 and TRBJ2-5; TRBD2 matches at 8 bases. CDR3 size: 16 residues. Unmatched junction bases numbered 10, after V lost 2 bases and J lost 4 bases. Germline loops: CDR1 SGHRS, CDR2 YFSETQ. CDR3 region: CASSFDPGGQGETQYF. For the CDR3, the DNA is TGCGCCAGCAGCTTCGATCCGGGGGGGCAGGGAGAGACCCAGTACTTC.

This clone came up a few times. V gene TRBV20-1 combines with J gene TRBJ2-1, with D maybe TRBD2 (5 bases). V was cut by 6 bases and J by 7 bases, with 10 bases left in between. CDR1 is DFQATT, CDR2 SNEGSKA, per germline (reference sequence). This CDR3 has 11 amino acids. CDR3 region: CSANGVNEQFF. The DNA for the CDR3 is TGCAGTGCGAACGGGGTTAATGAGCAGTTCTTC.

This clone was counted between two and nine times. The genes are TRBV6-6 and TRBJ2-1; 9 nucleotides match TRBD1. The CDR3 is 15 amino acids. Germline V gives CDR1 MNHNY, CDR2 SVGAGI (reference sequence). Trimming removed 8 bases from V and 2 bases from J; junction bases left unmatched: 7. CDR3 bases: TGTGCCAGCCTTGGGACAGGGCAACCCTACAATGAGCAGTTCTTC. Its translation is CASLGTGQPYNEQFF.